The 5 T cell receptor beta chains below were found in one sample sequenced in a study of T cell responses to AZD1222 COVID-19 vaccine. Clones were sequenced by immunoSEQ multiplex PCR, and TCRdb holds only the in-frame ones, with some missing. This table holds 120,000 or so clones, roughly 88% found once. Source: peripheral blood, taken 28 days after the second AZD1222 dose. These receptors were collected from an adult who received the AZD1222 COVID-19 vaccine.

The rearrangement links TRBV7-3 to TRBJ1-1; D remains unclear. The V end lost 6 bases, the J end lost 1 base, and 6 bases lay between the germline ends. CDR1 and CDR2 from the germline V gene are SGHTA and FQGTGA. The CDR3 is made up of 12 amino acids. CDR3 bases: TGTGCCAGCAGTACGGGGAACACTGAAGCTTTCTTT. Translation: CASSTGNTEAFF.

The V and J genes are TRBV15 and TRBJ1-1; D remains ambiguous. V lost 5 bases and J 1 base, leaving 11 bases between the germline ends. Germline V gives CDR1 LNHNV, CDR2 YYDKDF (reference sequence). CDR3 length: 14 amino acids. CDR3 amino acids: CATSLLGKNTEAFF. The CDR3, as DNA: TGTGCCACCAGCCTCCTAGGGAAGAACACTGAAGCTTTCTTT.

This sequence joins TRBV4-2 and TRBJ1-3; no firm D call. The CDR3 loop spans 17 amino acids. V was trimmed by 4 bases and J by 0 bases, leaving 16 bases between them. CDR1 LGHNA and CDR2 YNFKEQ come from the germline V gene. CDR3 in amino acids: CASSPVADRISGNTIYF. CDR3 sequence (DNA): TGTGCCAGCAGCCCCGTAGCGGACCGCATCTCTGGAAACACCATATATTTT.

Concerning this clone: One end of the junction is discordant with germline, which a read error may explain. The V call is TRBV12-3 or TRBV12-4, the J call TRBJ2-1; 8 bases fit TRBD2. CDR3 length: 13 residues. The CDR3 bases are TGTGCCAGCAACGAATGGGGCGGGGGGCTAGCGGTCTTC. Amino acid sequence: CASNEWGGGLAVF.

This clone showed up just once. This chain joins TRBV21-1 and TRBJ1-5. TRBV21-1 is tagged as a pseudogene. This CDR3 is built from 21 residues. The CDR3 region has the DNA TGTGCCAGCAACTGGGGGGGGCCCCCAACATACACTCATGGTAGCAATCAGCCCCAGCATTTT. This gives the protein CASNWGGPPTYTHGSNQPQHF.